This T cell receptor (beta chain) comes out of a study of T cell repertoires in cytomegalovirus infection. Study at large: Both CMV infection and a matching HLA type were indicated by public TCR beta signatures.

This clonotype was seen ten or more times. The antigen is undetermined. TCRdb called the reads again in MiXCR, with one record for every CDR3 protein. The sample carries fewer than 1,000,000 distinct CDR3 sequences, around 30% recorded once. Germline CDR1 and CDR2: LNHNV and YYDKDF (reference sequence). The CDR3 length is 16 residues. The ends were cut back, 4 bases at V and 1 base at J, with 14 bases in the middle. Specimen: cultured CD8+ T cells from PBMCs, collected from culture after CMV antigen stimulation. This clonotype was sampled from a human donor in good health (CMV status not recorded). Some clones in this sample may be carry-over from other donors' samples. The V gene is TRBV15, the J gene TRBJ1-3; D unresolved. The CDR3 region has the DNA TGTGCCACCAGCACCTTCCACGGGGAATCTGGAAACACCATATATTTT. As protein: CATSTFHGESGNTIYF.